This T cell receptor beta chain was captured by sequencing in a study of T cells expressing NK-cell markers. The CDR3 length is 16 residues. CDR1 and CDR2 from the germline V gene are KGHSH and LQKENI. Overall study findings and caveats: Several donors' CD3+CD56-NKG2C+ cells were dominated by the same clonotypes.

Comment on this clonotype: The antigen is undetermined.

TCRdb reworked the 5' RACE reads into one entry per CDR3 protein, no DNA. The sample shows about 260,000 distinct CDR3 sequences, and 0.39% sits with its ten largest clones. The sequenced sample was blood T cells: a sorted CD56 or NKG2C T cell subset, CD4+ or CD8+ T cells, or bulk PBMC T cells (not recorded which). This rearrangement joins TRBV18 to TRBJ2-1; absent DNA, TCRdb's TRBD2 call cannot be checked. The TCR sequence derives from a man aged 18 to 35 in good health. CDR3 sequence: CASSPQTASIVNEQFF.